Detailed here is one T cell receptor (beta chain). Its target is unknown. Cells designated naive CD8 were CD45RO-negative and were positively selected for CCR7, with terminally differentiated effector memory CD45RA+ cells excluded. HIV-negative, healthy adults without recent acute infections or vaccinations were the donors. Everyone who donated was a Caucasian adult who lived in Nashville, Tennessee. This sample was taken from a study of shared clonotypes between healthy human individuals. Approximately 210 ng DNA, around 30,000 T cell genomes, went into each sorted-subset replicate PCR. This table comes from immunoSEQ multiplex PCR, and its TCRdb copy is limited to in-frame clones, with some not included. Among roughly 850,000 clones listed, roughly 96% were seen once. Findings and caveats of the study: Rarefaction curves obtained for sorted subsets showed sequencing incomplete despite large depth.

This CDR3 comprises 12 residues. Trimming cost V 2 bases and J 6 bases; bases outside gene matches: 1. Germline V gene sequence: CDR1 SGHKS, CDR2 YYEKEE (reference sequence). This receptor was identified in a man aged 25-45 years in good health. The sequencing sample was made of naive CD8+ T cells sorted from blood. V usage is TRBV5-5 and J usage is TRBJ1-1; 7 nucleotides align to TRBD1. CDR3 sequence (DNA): TGTGCCAGCAGCTTACAGGGGCCTGAAGCTTTCTTT. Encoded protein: CASSLQGPEAFF.